What follows is one T cell receptor beta chain and its context. The antigen remains undetermined. Its ends do not fully match the called genes, so a read error is possible. This specimen comes from a study of OX40 agonist ivuxolimab in advanced cancers. Study context: Ivuxolimab, an antibody that agonizes OX40 (CD134), was administered to the patients. General study results and limits: CD4+ and CD8+ blood T cells expanded clonally by week 6 at 0.1 to 3.0 mg/kg.

TCRdb's table, derived via immunoSEQ multiplex PCR, lists solely in-frame clones and lacks some. The sample contains about 18,000 clones, just over 70% of which appear only once. This CDR3 spans 15 amino acids. Germline CDR1 MNHEY, CDR2 SMNVEV (reference sequence). Sequencing was performed on CD4+ or CD8+ T cells sorted from blood, taken in a trial of the OX40 agonist ivuxolimab. The chain is built from TRBV27 and TRBJ1-1, with D uncertain. The sequence was collected from an adult with an advanced solid tumor such as melanoma, head and neck, liver or kidney cancer. The CDR3 DNA reads TGTGCCAGCGGTTTATCCGTGACCACGAACACTGAAGCTTTCTTT. Translated: CASGLSVTTNTEAFF.